This T cell receptor (beta chain) was recorded in a study of regulatory T cells in long-lasting Graves disease. Combining iRepertoire HTBI primers with Arm-PCR of CDR3 regions, the authors built TCR beta libraries. TCRdb passed the multiplex PCR reads through MiXCR, listing each CDR3 protein once. Among roughly 430,000 distinct CDR3 sequences listed, around 23% were seen once. This clonotype was seen many times. Its antigen is not known. General observations from the study: Analyses excluded thyroid tissue, covering peripheral blood alone.

Time point reported: persistent/refractory GD, antithyroid drugs over 5 years with positive TRAb. PBMC RNA was the source of the TCR library. Recruitment took place at an endocrinology department in Xi'an, China. This TCR came from a female donor with Graves disease. Sample: peripheral blood mononuclear cells (PBMCs), taken when the disease was refractory, from a patient treated with antithyroid drugs.

The CDR3 protein is CASSYGLSPDEQYF. The CDR3 DNA follows: TGTGCCAGCAGTTACGGGCTAAGCCCAGATGAGCAGTACTTC. The chain has TRBV6-2 or TRBV6-3 and TRBJ2-7; D not certain. V lost 2 bases, J lost 7 bases, and 15 bases lay in between. Germline V gene sequence: CDR1 MNHEY, CDR2 SVGEGT. The CDR3 sequence is 14 residues long.